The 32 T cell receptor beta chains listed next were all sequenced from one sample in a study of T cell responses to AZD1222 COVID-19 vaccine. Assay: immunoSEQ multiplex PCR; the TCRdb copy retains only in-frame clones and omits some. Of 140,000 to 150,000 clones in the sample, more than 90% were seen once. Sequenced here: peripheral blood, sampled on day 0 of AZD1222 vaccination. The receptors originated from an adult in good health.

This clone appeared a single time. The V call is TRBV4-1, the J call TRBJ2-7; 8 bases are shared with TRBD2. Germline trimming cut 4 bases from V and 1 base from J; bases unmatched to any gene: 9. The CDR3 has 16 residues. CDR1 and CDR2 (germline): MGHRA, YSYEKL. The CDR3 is CASSPMVVAGSYEQYF. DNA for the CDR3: TGCGCCAGCAGCCCCATGGTAGTAGCGGGATCCTACGAGCAGTACTTC.

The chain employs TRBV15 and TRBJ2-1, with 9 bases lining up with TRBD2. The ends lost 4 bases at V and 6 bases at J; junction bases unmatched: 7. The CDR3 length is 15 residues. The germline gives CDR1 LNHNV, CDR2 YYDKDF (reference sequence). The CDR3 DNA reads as TGTGCCACCAGCAATAGCGGGAGAATGGGCAATGAGCAGTTCTTC. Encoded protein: CATSNSGRMGNEQFF.

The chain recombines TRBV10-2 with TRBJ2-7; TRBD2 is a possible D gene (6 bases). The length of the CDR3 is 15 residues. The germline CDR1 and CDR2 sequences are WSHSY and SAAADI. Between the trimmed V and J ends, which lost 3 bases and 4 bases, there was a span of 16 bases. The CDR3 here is CASSDFGGKTYEQYF. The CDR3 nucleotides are TGCGCCAGCAGTGATTTTGGCGGGAAAACTTACGAGCAGTACTTC.

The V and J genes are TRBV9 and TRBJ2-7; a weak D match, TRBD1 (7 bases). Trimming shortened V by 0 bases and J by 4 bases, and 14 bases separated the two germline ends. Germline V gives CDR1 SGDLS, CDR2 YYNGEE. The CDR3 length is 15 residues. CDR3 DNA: TGTGCCAGCAGCGTAGTGGAGGGGGCGCAGTACGAGCAGTACTTC. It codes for CASSVVEGAQYEQYF.

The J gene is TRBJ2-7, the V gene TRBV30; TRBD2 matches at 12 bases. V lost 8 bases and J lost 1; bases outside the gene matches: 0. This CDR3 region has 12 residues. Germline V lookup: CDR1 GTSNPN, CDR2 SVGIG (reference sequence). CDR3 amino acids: CAGTSGSYEQYF. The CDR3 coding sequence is TGTGCCGGGACTAGCGGGTCCTACGAGCAGTACTTC.

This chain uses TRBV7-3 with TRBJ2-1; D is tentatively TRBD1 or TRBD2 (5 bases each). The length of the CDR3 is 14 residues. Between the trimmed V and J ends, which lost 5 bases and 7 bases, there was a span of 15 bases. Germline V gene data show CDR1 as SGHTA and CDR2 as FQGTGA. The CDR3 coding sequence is TGTGCCAGCAGCCGATATGGGGGAAGGAATGAGCAGTTCTTC. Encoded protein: CASSRYGGRNEQFF.

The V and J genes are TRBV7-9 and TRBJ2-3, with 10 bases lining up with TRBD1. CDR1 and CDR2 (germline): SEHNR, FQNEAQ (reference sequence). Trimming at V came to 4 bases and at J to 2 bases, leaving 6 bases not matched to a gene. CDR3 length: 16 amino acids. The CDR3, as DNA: TGTGCCAGCAGCTCCCCAGGGACAGGGGTCACAGATACGCAGTATTTT. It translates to CASSSPGTGVTDTQYF. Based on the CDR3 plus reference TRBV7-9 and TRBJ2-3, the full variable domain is DTGVSQNPRHKITKRGQNVTFRCDPISEHNRLYWYRQTLGQGPEFLTYFQNEAQLEKSRLLSDRFSAERPKGSFSTLEIQRTEQGDSAMYLCASSSPGTGVTDTQYFGPGTRLTVL.

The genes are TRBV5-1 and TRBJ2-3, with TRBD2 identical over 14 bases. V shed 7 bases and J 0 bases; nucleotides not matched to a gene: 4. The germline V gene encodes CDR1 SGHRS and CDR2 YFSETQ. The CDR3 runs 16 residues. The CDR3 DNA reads TGCGCCAGCTCCGGGACTAGCGGGAGAAGCACAGATACGCAGTATTTT. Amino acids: CASSGTSGRSTDTQYF. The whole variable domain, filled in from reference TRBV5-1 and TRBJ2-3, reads KAGVTQTPRYLIKTRGQQVTLSCSPISGHRSVSWYQQTPGQGLQFLFEYFSETQRNKGNFPGRFSGRQFSNSRSEMNVSTLELGDSALYLCASSGTSGRSTDTQYFGPGTRLTVL.

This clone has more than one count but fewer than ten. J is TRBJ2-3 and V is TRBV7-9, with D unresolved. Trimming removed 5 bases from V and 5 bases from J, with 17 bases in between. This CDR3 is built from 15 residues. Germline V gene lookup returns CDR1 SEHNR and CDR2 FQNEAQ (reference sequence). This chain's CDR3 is CASSPPAPSLDTQYF. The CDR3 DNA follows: TGTGCCAGCAGCCCCCCGGCCCCTTCTTTAGATACGCAGTATTTT. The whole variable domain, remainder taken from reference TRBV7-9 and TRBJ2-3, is DTGVSQNPRHKITKRGQNVTFRCDPISEHNRLYWYRQTLGQGPEFLTYFQNEAQLEKSRLLSDRFSAERPKGSFSTLEIQRTEQGDSAMYLCASSPPAPSLDTQYFGPGTRLTVL.

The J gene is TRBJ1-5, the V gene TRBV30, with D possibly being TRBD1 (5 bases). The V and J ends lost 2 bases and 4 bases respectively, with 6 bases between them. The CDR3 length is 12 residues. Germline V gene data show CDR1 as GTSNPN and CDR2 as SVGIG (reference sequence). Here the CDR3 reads CAWSRGNQPQHF. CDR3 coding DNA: TGTGCCTGGAGTAGGGGAAATCAGCCCCAGCATTTT.

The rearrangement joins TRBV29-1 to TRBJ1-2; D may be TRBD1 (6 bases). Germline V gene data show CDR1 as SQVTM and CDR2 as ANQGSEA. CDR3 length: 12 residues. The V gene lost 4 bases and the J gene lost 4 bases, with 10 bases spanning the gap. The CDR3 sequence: CSVGGGFYGYTF. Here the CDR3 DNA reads TGCAGCGTTGGCGGGGGCTTCTATGGCTACACCTTC.

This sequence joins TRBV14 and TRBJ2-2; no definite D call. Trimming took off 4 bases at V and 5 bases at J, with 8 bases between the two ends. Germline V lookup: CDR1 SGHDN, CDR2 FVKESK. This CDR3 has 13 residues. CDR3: CASSRQGTGELFF. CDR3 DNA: TGTGCCAGCAGCCGCCAAGGTACCGGGGAGCTGTTTTTT.

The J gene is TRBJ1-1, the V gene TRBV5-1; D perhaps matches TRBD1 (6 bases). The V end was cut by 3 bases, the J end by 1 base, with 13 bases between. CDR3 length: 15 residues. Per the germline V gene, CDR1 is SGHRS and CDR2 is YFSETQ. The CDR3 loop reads CASSSGATGNTEAFF. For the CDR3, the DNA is TGCGCCAGCAGCTCCGGGGCGACAGGGAACACTGAAGCTTTCTTT.

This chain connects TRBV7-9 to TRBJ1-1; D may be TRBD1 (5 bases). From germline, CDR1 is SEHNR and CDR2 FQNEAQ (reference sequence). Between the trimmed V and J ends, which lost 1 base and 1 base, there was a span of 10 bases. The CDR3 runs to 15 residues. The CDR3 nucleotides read TGTGCCAGCAGCTTAGGGGACCTGAGGAACACTGAAGCTTTCTTT. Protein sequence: CASSLGDLRNTEAFF.

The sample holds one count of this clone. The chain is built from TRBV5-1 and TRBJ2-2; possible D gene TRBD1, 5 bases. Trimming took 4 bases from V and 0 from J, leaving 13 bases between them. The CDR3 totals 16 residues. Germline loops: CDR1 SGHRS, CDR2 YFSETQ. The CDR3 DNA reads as TGCGCCAGCAGCGCTGCAGGGCCCTCGAACACCGGGGAGCTGTTTTTT. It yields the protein CASSAAGPSNTGELFF.

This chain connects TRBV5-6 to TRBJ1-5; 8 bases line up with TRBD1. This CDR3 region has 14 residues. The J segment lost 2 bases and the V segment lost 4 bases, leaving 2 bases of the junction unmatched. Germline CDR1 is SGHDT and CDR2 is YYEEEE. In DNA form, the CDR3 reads TGTGCCAGCAGCGCGACAGGGGGCAATCAGCCCCAGCATTTT. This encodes CASSATGGNQPQHF.

DNA of the CDR3: TGCGCCAGCAGCTTGGACCAAGAGACCCAGTACTTC. Its translation is CASSLDQETQYF. The V call is TRBV5-1, the J call TRBJ2-5, with D unclear. Trimming removed 0 bases at V and 0 bases at J, with 0 bases between. The CDR3 totals 12 residues. Germline CDR1 SGHRS, CDR2 YFSETQ. The full variable domain, rest sourced from reference TRBV5-1 and TRBJ2-5, is KAGVTQTPRYLIKTRGQQVTLSCSPISGHRSVSWYQQTPGQGLQFLFEYFSETQRNKGNFPGRFSGRQFSNSRSEMNVSTLELGDSALYLCASSLDQETQYFGPGTRLLVL.

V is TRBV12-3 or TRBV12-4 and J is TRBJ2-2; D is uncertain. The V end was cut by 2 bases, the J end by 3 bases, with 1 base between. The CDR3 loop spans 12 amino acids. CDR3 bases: TGTGCCAGCAGTTTATACACCGGGGAGCTGTTTTTT. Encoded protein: CASSLYTGELFF.

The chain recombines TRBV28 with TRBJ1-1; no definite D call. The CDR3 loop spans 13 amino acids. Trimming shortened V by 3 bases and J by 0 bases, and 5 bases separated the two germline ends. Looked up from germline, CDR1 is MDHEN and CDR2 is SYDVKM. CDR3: CASSFTVNTEAFF. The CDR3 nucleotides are TGTGCCAGCAGTTTTACGGTGAACACTGAAGCTTTCTTT.

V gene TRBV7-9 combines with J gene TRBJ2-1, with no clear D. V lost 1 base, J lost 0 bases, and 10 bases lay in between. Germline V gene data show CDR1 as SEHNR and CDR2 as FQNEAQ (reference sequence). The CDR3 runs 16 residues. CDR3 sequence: CASSLDWRSSYNEQFF. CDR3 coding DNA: TGTGCCAGCAGCTTAGACTGGCGGAGCTCCTACAATGAGCAGTTCTTC.

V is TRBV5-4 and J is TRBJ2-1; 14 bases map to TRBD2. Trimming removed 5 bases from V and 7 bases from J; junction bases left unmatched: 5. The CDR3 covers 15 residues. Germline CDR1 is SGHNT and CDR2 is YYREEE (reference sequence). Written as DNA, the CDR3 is TGTGCCAGCAGTGCCGGGACTAGCGGGAGAAATGAGCAGTTCTTC. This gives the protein CASSAGTSGRNEQFF.

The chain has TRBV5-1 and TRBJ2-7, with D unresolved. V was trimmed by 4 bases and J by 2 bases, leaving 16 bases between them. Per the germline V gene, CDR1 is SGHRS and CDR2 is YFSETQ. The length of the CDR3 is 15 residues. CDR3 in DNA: TGCGCCAGCAGCCTGGTCGGGCTGTCGACCTACGAGCAGTACTTC. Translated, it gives CASSLVGLSTYEQYF.

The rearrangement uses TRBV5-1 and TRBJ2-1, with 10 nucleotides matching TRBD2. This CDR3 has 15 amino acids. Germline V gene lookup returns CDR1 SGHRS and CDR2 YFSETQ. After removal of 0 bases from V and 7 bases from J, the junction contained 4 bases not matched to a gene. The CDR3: CASSLGLAGSNEQFF. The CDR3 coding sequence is TGCGCCAGCAGCTTGGGACTAGCGGGTTCTAATGAGCAGTTCTTC. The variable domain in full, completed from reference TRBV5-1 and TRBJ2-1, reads KAGVTQTPRYLIKTRGQQVTLSCSPISGHRSVSWYQQTPGQGLQFLFEYFSETQRNKGNFPGRFSGRQFSNSRSEMNVSTLELGDSALYLCASSLGLAGSNEQFFGPGTRLTVL.

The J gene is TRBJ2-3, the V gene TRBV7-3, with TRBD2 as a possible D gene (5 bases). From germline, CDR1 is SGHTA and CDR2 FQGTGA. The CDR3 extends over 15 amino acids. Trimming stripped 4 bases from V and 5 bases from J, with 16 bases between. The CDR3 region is CASSYGGLRGDTQYF. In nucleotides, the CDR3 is TGTGCCAGCAGCTATGGAGGCTTAAGAGGAGATACGCAGTATTTT.

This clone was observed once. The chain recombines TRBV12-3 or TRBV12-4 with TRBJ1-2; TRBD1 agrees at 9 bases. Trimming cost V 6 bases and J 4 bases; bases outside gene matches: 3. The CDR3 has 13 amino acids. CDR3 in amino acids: CASSATGGYGYTF. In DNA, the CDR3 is TGTGCCAGCAGCGCGACAGGGGGCTATGGCTACACCTTC.

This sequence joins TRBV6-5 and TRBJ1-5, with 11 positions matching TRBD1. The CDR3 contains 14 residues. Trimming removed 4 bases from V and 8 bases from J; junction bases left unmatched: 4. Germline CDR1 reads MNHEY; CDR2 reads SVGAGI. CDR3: CASSSDRGLEPQHF. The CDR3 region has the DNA TGTGCCAGCAGTTCGGACAGGGGGCTAGAGCCCCAGCATTTT.

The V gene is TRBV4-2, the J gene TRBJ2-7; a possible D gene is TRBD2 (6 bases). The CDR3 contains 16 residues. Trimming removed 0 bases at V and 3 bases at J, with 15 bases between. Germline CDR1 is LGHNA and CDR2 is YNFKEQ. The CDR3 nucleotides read TGTGCCAGCAGCCAAGATTCGGCGGGAACAGTCTACGAGCAGTACTTC. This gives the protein CASSQDSAGTVYEQYF.

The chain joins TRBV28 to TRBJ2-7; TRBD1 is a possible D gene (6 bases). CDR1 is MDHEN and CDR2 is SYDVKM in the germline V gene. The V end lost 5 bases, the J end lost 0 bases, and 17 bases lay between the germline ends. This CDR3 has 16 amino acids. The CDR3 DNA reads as TGTGCCAGCAGTGTGGGTGACAGGTTCCTCTCCTACGAGCAGTACTTC. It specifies CASSVGDRFLSYEQYF. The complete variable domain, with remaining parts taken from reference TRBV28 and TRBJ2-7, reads DVKVTQSSRYLVKRTGEKVFLECVQDMDHENMFWYRQDPGLGLRLIYFSYDVKMKEKGDIPEGYSVSREKKERFSLILESASTNQTSMYLCASSVGDRFLSYEQYFGPGTRLTVT.

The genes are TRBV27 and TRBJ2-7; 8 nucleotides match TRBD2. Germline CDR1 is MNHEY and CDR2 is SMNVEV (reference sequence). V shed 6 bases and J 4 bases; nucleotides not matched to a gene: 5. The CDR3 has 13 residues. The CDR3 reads CASSREGRYEQYF. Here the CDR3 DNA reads TGTGCCAGCAGCCGGGAGGGCCGGTACGAGCAGTACTTC.

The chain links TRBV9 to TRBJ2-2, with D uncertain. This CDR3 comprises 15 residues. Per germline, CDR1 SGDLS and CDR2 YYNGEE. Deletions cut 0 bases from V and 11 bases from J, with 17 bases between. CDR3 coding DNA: TGTGCCAGCAGCGTAGGGGATTCGCTTTTGGCCGAGCTGTTTTTT. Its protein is CASSVGDSLLAELFF.

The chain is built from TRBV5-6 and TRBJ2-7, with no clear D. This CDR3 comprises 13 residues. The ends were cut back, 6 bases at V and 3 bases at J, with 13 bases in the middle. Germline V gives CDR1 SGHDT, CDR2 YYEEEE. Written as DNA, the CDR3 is TGTGCCAGCACCTCGACGAAAAACTACGAGCAGTACTTC. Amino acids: CASTSTKNYEQYF. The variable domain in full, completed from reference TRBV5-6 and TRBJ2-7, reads DAGVTQSPTHLIKTRGQQVTLRCSPKSGHDTVSWYQQALGQGPQFIFQYYEEEERQRGNFPDRFSGHQFPNYSSELNVNALLLGDSALYLCASTSTKNYEQYFGPGTRLTVT.

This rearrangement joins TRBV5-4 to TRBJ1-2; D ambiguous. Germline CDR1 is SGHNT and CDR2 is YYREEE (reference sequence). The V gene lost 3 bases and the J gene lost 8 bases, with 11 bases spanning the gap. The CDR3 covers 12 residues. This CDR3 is CASSSNPWGYTF. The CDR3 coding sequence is TGTGCCAGCAGCTCGAACCCGTGGGGCTACACCTTC.